The clone carrying this T cell receptor beta chain was picked up a small number of times. Its antigen is unidentified. TCRdb reanalysed the RT-PCR reads using MiXCR and keeps one entry per CDR3 protein. The table has over 650,000 distinct CDR3 sequences, roughly 20% seen once. This CDR3 is 15 amino acids long. V gave up 2 bases and J gave up 2 bases; unmatched junction bases: 4. This specimen comes from a study of response to subunit inactivated influenza vaccine. General study results and limits: There was a suggestion from the authors that each seasonal influenza vaccination recruits few new T cells.

The specimen was PBMCs from blood, collected roughly 5 days after vaccination. The clonotype originates from a man in his forties or fifties who received an inactivated influenza vaccine. The J gene is TRBJ2-7, the V gene TRBV12-3 or TRBV12-4; TRBD1 aligns across 9 bases. CDR3 residues: CASSLRDRGAYEQYF. CDR3 nucleotides: TGTGCCAGCAGTTTACGTGACAGGGGGGCCTACGAGCAGTACTTC.